This T cell receptor beta chain was observed in a study of early T cells in non-severe SARS-CoV-2 infection. On the study more broadly: RNA in bulk from unsorted whole blood was sequenced, and chains were unpaired.

TCRdb fed the 5' RACE reads into MiXCR, producing one record per CDR3 protein. The table shows about 30,000 distinct CDR3 sequences, with about 3.9% occurring only once. This clonotype appeared many times. Germline CDR1 and CDR2: GTSNPN and SVGIG (reference sequence). The V end was cut by 4 bases, the J end by 7 bases, with 13 bases between. The CDR3 consists of 13 residues. The chain recombines TRBV30 with TRBJ1-4; D remains ambiguous. The clonotype originates from an adult who was a healthcare worker with PCR-confirmed SARS-CoV-2 infection or an uninfected control (not recorded which). Sequenced input: whole blood. The CDR3 DNA reads as TGTGCCTGGACGGGCGGGAGTGGTGAAAAACTGTTTTTT. It translates to CAWTGGSGEKLFF.